Listed below are T cell receptor beta chains from one sample, sequenced in a study of cytomegalovirus exposure and HLA in healthy donors. Here immunoSEQ multiplex PCR was the method, and the copy in TCRdb shows in-frame clones only, minus some. Here the sample spans some 210,000 clones, more than 60% being singletons. The sample taken for sequencing was PBMCs. Receptors originate from a woman aged 30 to 39 in good health and CMV-seropositive. CDR3s include the opening cysteine and the closing phenylalanine or tryptophan. A D gene is named only where the DNA matches it firmly. Size is stated for part of the rows, as once, few or many counts, or as a class when the clone is expanded.

TRBJ1-3	TRBV28	.	.	TGTGCCAGCAGTCCTCCAGCAGGGGAAGGAAACACCATATATTTT	CASSPPAGEGNTIYF
TRBJ2-1	TRBV5-1	TRBD1	.	TGCGCCAGCAGCCCAGACAGGGTCTCCTACAATGAGCAGTTCTTC	CASSPDRVSYNEQFF
TRBJ1-6	TRBV10-3	TRBD1	.	TGTGCCATCAGTGATCTTGGGACAGGGATCTCACCCCTCCACTTT	CAISDLGTGISPLHF
TRBJ2-7	TRBV5-1	.	.	TGCGCCAGCAGCCAGACACCTCCCTACGAGCAGTACTTC	CASSQTPPYEQYF
TRBJ2-1	TRBV30	.	.	TGTGCCTGGAGTGGGGGGGTTGAGCAGTTCTTC	CAWSGGVEQFF
TRBJ1-2	TRBV5-4	TRBD1	.	TGTGCCAGCAGCCTCTACGGGACAGGGGGCCTTGGCTACACCTTC	CASSLYGTGGLGYTF
TRBJ1-1	TRBV28	.	.	TGTGCCAGCAACCGTGGGGGCAGGGGCAACACTGAAGCTTTCTTT	CASNRGGRGNTEAFF
TRBJ2-3	TRBV14	TRBD2	.	TGTGCCAGCAGCCACACGGGAGGAATCACAGATACGCAGTATTTT	CASSHTGGITDTQYF
TRBJ2-1	TRBV9	TRBD2	.	TGTGCCAGCAGCAAACGGACTAGCGGGGGGCCGCTAAGCTCCTACAATGAGCAGTTCTTC	CASSKRTSGGPLSSYNEQFF
TRBJ2-5	TRBV9	.	once	TGTGCCAGCAGCGTAGCTGGGGCCGGAGAGACCCAGTACTTC	CASSVAGAGETQYF
TRBJ1-5	TRBV19	.	.	TGTGCCAGTAGAATCAACACTAGCAATCAGCCCCAGCATTTT	CASRINTSNQPQHF
TRBJ1-5	TRBV2	TRBD1	once	TGTGCCAGCAGGGGGACAGGGGGTATTGATCAGCCCCAGCATTTT	CASRGTGGIDQPQHF
TRBJ2-5	TRBV5-1	.	.	TGCGCCAGCAGCTTGAAGAACAGGGTAGAGACCCAGTACTTC	CASSLKNRVETQYF
TRBJ2-5	TRBV7-9	.	.	TGTGCCAGCGGCACGTTGATGATGGAAGAGACCCAGTACTTC	CASGTLMMEETQYF
TRBJ1-2	TRBV5-6	.	.	TGTGCCAGCACCTGGGGAGTCGCCTTCTATGGCTACACCTTC	CASTWGVAFYGYTF
TRBJ1-2	TRBV19	.	.	TGTGCCAGTAGTATTGGGCCGCCTAACTATGGCTACACCTTC	CASSIGPPNYGYTF
TRBJ2-3	TRBV7-2	.	.	TGTGCCAGCAGCTTATTTGCGGATACGCAGTATTTT	CASSLFADTQYF
TRBJ2-3	TRBV10-3	TRBD1	.	TGTGCCATCAGCCTGGGACAGGGTAACACAGATACGCAGTATTTT	CAISLGQGNTDTQYF
TRBJ2-1	TRBV19	.	.	TGTGCCAGTAGTATTGGAGGGTTGGAACACAATGAGCAGTTCTTC	CASSIGGLEHNEQFF
TRBJ2-3	TRBV11-2	.	.	TGTGCCAGCAGCCCGACGATTGGACACTCCACAGATACGCAGTATTTT	CASSPTIGHSTDTQYF
TRBJ2-5	TRBV18	TRBD1	.	TGTGCCAGCTCACCAACACAGGGGGCGGAGACCCAGTACTTC	CASSPTQGAETQYF
TRBJ2-7	TRBV5-5	TRBD1	.	TGTGCCAGCAAACCAACGGGACAGTCCTACGAGCAGTACTTC	CASKPTGQSYEQYF
TRBJ2-5	TRBV7-2	TRBD1	.	TGTGCCAGCAGCCCAAATCCCAGGGGGCTCGAAGAGACCCAGTACTTC	CASSPNPRGLEETQYF